This TCR beta chain was documented in a study of blood T cells in healthy people across ages. CDR1 and CDR2 from the germline V gene are MNHNS and SASEGT. This CDR3 region has 13 residues. V was pared by 6 bases and J by 4 bases, with 13 bases between. It was with a sample-barcoded 5' primer and a J-beta primer mix that a second PCR of roughly 7 to 12 cycles was run. Template switching added a 12-random-nucleotide identifier to every cDNA molecule. Every sample returned 3 million or more CDR3-containing paired-end reads. TCRdb re-analysed the 5' RACE reads in MiXCR, keeping a single row per CDR3 protein. The sample lists fewer than 1,000,000 distinct CDR3 sequences; about 46% were seen once. Notes on this clonotype: Antigen: not known.

Study-wide results and limits: Versus aged donors, long-lived donors had higher diversity and more naive CD4+ cells.

Specimen: blood. The TCR was taken from an older man in good health. The V gene is TRBV6-1, the J gene TRBJ2-7; tentative D call: TRBD1 (5 bases). CDR3 coding DNA: TGTGCCAGCAGATTAGCCAGGGTTTACGAGCAGTACTTC. Its translation: CASRLARVYEQYF.